This paragraph covers one T cell receptor (beta chain) sequence. The antigen is undetermined. This record comes from a study of shared clonotypes between healthy human individuals. Naive CD8 isolation took CD45RO-negative cells positively selected for CCR7 and excluded terminally differentiated effector memory CD45RA+ cells. The CDR3 length is 14 residues. The V gene's germline CDR1 is SGDLS and CDR2 YYNGEE. Trimming cost V 0 bases and J 4 bases, with 10 bases left between them. The study, taken as a whole, reports: In contrast to clonotypes shared by all four donors, non-shared clonotypes had lower generation probabilities.

Sorted-subset replicate PCRs used around 200 ng of genomic DNA. This amount corresponded to 25,000 to 30,000 T cell genomes. Measured with immunoSEQ multiplex PCR; TCRdb has only the in-frame clones, and not every one. The sample yields about 2.2 million clones, 85% to 95% seen once. V gene TRBV9 combines with J gene TRBJ1-1; D might be TRBD1 (5 bases). The receptor was derived from a man in his late teens or twenties in good health. Some clones in this sample may be carry-over from other donors' samples. Material for sequencing was naive CD8+ T cells from PBMCs. CDR3 amino acids: CASSVGDEATEAFF. The CDR3 DNA follows: TGTGCCAGCAGCGTAGGGGACGAGGCCACTGAAGCTTTCTTT.